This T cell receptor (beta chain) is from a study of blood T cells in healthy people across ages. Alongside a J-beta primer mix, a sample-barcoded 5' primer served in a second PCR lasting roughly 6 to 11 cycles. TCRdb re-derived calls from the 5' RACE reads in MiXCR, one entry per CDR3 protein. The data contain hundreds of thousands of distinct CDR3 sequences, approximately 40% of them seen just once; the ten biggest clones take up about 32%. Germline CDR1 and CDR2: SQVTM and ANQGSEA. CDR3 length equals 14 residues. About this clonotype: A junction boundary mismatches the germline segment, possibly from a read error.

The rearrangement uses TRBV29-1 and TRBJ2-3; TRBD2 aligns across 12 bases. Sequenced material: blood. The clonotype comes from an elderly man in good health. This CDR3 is CSVGLAGNTDTRYF. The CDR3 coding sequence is TGCAGCGTCGGACTAGCGGGAAACACAGATACGCGGTATTTT.